The rows below give T cell receptor beta chains drawn from one sample of a study of blood T cell repertoires in COVID-19. Assay: immunoSEQ multiplex PCR; the TCRdb copy retains only in-frame clones and omits some. The sample lists approximately 28,000 clones, about 88% seen once, with roughly 7.9% in the top ten. Sequenced material: peripheral blood. The receptors were sampled from a man in his 70s with active or convalescent COVID-19. The conserved cysteine and the conserved F or W are not part of the CDR3 here. A D gene is named only where the DNA matches it firmly. A clone size is listed for some rows: how often the clone was seen (once, few, many), or a class if it is expanded.

CDR3aa: ASPGTLGSNGRRSINEQF; v_gene: TRBV19; d_gene: TRBD2; j_gene: TRBJ2-1; abundance: once
CDR3aa: ASSYSRGLETQY; v_gene: TRBV6-5; d_gene: NA; j_gene: TRBJ2-5; abundance: once
CDR3aa: ASSFPTGSYGYT; v_gene: TRBV28; d_gene: NA; j_gene: TRBJ1-2; abundance: NA
CDR3aa: ASSQEWTGGYSPLH; v_gene: TRBV4-3; d_gene: TRBD1; j_gene: TRBJ1-6; abundance: NA
CDR3aa: AVTTASTDTQY; v_gene: TRBV10-3; d_gene: NA; j_gene: TRBJ2-3; abundance: once
CDR3aa: ASSVLAGGLYEQY; v_gene: TRBV3-1/TRBV3-2; d_gene: TRBD2; j_gene: TRBJ2-7; abundance: NA
CDR3aa: ASSYRQPGYT; v_gene: TRBV5-6; d_gene: NA; j_gene: TRBJ1-2; abundance: NA
CDR3aa: ASSQDRGTEAF; v_gene: TRBV4-1; d_gene: TRBD1; j_gene: TRBJ1-1; abundance: once
CDR3aa: ATRGLAGTEQF; v_gene: TRBV6-5; d_gene: TRBD2; j_gene: TRBJ2-1; abundance: NA
CDR3aa: ASSLGGASRGYT; v_gene: TRBV13; d_gene: NA; j_gene: TRBJ1-2; abundance: few
CDR3aa: ASSPPGGANTEAF; v_gene: TRBV5-5; d_gene: NA; j_gene: TRBJ1-1; abundance: NA
CDR3aa: ASSEGKTQY; v_gene: TRBV12-3/TRBV12-4; d_gene: NA; j_gene: TRBJ2-5; abundance: NA
CDR3aa: ASSHGTASSYNEQF; v_gene: TRBV27; d_gene: TRBD1; j_gene: TRBJ2-1; abundance: NA
CDR3aa: ASSPSGGNQPQH; v_gene: TRBV7-8; d_gene: NA; j_gene: TRBJ1-5; abundance: NA
CDR3aa: ASSVTVQTEAF; v_gene: TRBV6-4; d_gene: NA; j_gene: TRBJ1-1; abundance: NA
CDR3aa: ASSSTPADTQY; v_gene: TRBV11-3; d_gene: NA; j_gene: TRBJ2-3; abundance: NA
CDR3aa: ASSSGISGSAQY; v_gene: TRBV5-1; d_gene: TRBD2; j_gene: TRBJ2-3; abundance: NA
CDR3aa: ASSMSPMEQF; v_gene: TRBV19; d_gene: NA; j_gene: TRBJ2-1; abundance: NA
CDR3aa: ASSLLPGQGTEAF; v_gene: TRBV3-1/TRBV3-2; d_gene: TRBD1; j_gene: TRBJ1-1; abundance: NA
CDR3aa: ASSLGGGPRDTQY; v_gene: TRBV11-3; d_gene: NA; j_gene: TRBJ2-3; abundance: NA
CDR3aa: ASSSSSGRGGNEQF; v_gene: TRBV7-9; d_gene: TRBD2; j_gene: TRBJ2-1; abundance: once
CDR3aa: ASSGAGTGELF; v_gene: TRBV2; d_gene: NA; j_gene: TRBJ2-2; abundance: once
CDR3aa: ASSESVRSSYNEQF; v_gene: TRBV9; d_gene: NA; j_gene: TRBJ2-1; abundance: NA